This T cell receptor (beta chain) was identified in a study of human T cells and chemical hapten exposure. Across the whole study: After 6 days, upper back 0.01% DPC patch tests were scored. General study results and limits: The study found that DPC sensitization did not change TCRs above 1 in 1000 frequency. Versus controls, significantly more large CDR3 similarity clusters arose from expanded TCRs.

Concerning this clonotype: Its antigen is unidentified.

TCRdb reprocessed the RACE reads with MiXCR, giving one entry per CDR3 protein. The sample has about 110,000 distinct CDR3 sequences, around 12% seen once. Time point meaning: pre-sensitization, week 0. Treatment: therapeutic diphenylcyclopropenone sensitization with weekly scalp DPC. The study enrolled 18 to 70-year-old alopecia patients suitable for DPC. J lost 0 bases, V lost 8 bases, and 6 bases had no gene match. The germline V gene has CDR1 SEHNR and CDR2 FQNEAQ (reference sequence). This CDR3 is 15 amino acids long. The sequences come from whole blood, collected in connection with sensitization to the hapten diphenylcyclopropenone (DPC). V is TRBV7-9 and J is TRBJ2-1, with TRBD1 matching over 8 bases. The receptor comes from a woman aged 50 to 65 with alopecia areata. Some clones in this sample may be carry-over from other donors' samples. The DNA of the CDR3 is TGTGCCAGCCGATCCACAGGGGGCTCCTACAATGAGCAGTTCTTC. It yields the protein CASRSTGGSYNEQFF.